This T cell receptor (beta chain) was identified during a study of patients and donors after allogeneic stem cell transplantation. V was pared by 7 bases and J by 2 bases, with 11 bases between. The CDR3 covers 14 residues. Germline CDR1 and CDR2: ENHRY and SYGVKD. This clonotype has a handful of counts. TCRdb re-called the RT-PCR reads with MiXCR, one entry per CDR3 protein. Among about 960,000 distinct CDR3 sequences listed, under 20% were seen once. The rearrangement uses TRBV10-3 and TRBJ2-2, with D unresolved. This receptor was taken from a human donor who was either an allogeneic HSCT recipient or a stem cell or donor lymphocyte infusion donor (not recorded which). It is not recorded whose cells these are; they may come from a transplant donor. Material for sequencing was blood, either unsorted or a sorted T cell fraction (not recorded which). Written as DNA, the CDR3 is TGTGCCATCACCAAGGACGGAAACACCGGGGAGCTGTTTTTT. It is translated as CAITKDGNTGELFF.